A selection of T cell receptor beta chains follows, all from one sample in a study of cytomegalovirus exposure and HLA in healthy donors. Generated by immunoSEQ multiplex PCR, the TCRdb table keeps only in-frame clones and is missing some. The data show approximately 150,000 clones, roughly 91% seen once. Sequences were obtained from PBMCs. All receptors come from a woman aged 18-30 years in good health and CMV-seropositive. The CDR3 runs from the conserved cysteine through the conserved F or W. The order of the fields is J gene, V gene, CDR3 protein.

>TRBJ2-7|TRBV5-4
CASSLGGLARVREQYF
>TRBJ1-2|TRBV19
CASSIDGGLGYTF
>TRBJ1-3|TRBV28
CASRENGNTIYF
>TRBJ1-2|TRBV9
CASSADRGTSYGYTF
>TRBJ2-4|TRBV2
CASSRDRGSKNIQYF
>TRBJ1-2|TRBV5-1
CASSPWGGDYGYTF
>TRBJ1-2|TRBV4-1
CASSQSTGEGYTF
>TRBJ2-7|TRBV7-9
CASSLAARYEQYF
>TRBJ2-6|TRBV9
CASSPPLSGANVLTF
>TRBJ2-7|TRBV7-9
CASTIEAPPYEQYF
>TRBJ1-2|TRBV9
CASSCLCHKLQGASGYGYTF
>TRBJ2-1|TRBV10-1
CASSVSGGSSYNEQFF
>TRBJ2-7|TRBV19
CASSPRTSGRLWGEQYF
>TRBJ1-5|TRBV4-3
CASSQGRNQPQHF
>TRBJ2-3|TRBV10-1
CASSDGLAGGPDTQYF
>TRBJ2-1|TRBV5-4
CASSLPDREVDEQFF
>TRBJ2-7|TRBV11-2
CASSFNRRSSSYEQYF
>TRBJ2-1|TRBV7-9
CASSLIPNEQFF
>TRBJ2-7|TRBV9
CASSPTRDLIVYEQYF
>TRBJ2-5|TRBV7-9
CASSSERFRGETQYF
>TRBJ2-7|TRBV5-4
CASSLGQGRNEQYF
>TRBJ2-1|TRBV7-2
CASSLLAGNNEQFF
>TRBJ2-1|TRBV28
CASSADRGTREYNEQFF
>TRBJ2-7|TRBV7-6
CASSPGYEQYF
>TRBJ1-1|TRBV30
CAWSVKVGGANTEAFF
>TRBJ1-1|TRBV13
CASSLDRATEAFF
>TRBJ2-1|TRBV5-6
CASSLALNEQFF
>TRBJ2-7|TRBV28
CASSPRDEQYF
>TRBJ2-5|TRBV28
CASGRGEQETQYF
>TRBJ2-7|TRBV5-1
CASSTGGSQIYEQYF
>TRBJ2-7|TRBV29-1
CSVVYEQYF
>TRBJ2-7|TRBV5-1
CASSLWSSQSYEQYF
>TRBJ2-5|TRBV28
CASSLPIAGAGETQYF
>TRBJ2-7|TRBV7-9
CASSYKLLAGGQYEQYF
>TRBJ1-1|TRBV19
CASSIAGGVGTEAFF
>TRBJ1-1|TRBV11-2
CASSLREAGNTEAFF
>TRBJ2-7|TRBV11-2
CASSGYRGAYEQYF
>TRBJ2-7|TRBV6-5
CASSSSGTSGREQYF
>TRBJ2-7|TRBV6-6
CASSYELSSSYEQYF
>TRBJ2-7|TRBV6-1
CASSERQGGGTYEQYF
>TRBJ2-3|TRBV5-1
CATRQGGTDTQYF
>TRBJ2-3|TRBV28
CASSLGGRGQYF
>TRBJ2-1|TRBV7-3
CASSLTTNNNEQFF
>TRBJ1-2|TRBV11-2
CASSLISNYGYTF
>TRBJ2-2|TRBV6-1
CASSVGANTGELFF
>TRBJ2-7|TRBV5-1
CASSLGGGSDEQYF
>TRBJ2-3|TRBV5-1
CASSLGSQRELHTQYF
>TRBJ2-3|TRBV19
CASSSQTGYTDTQYF
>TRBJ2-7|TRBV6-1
CASSWTSGSAYEQYF
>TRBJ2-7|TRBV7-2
CASSLTAGRAYEQYF
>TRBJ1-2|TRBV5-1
CASSYETGNYGYTF
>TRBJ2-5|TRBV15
CATSRDRVPQETQYF
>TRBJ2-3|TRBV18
CASSPLQNADTQYF
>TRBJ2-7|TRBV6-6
CASSGISRKYF